This T cell receptor beta chain was profiled in a study of technical replicates of blood from several donors. Germline CDR1 MNHNS, CDR2 SASEGT. V shed 7 bases, J shed 5 bases, and the junction held 8 bases outside the gene matches. The CDR3 spans 13 residues. Produced via immunoSEQ multiplex PCR; TCRdb's table is partial and in-frame only. The top ten hold around 0.41% of the sample, which has under 85,000 clones, roughly 92% seen once. This TCR derives from a human donor in good health. The specimen sequenced was T cells isolated from PBMCs. The V call is TRBV6-1, the J call TRBJ2-7; TRBD1 agrees at 7 bases. The CDR3: CASNGQVGDEQYF. The DNA of the CDR3 is TGTGCCAGCAACGGACAGGTCGGGGACGAGCAGTACTTC.